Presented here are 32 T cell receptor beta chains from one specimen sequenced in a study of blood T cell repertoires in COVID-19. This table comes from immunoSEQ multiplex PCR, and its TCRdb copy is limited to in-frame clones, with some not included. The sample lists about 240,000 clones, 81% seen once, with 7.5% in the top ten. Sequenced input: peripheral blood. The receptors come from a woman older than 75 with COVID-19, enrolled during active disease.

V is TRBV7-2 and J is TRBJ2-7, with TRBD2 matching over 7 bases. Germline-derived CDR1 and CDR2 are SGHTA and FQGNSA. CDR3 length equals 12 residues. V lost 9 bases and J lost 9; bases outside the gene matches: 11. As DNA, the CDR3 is TGTGCCAGTTCCTCACAGTCGGGGGGGCAGTACTTC. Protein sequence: CASSSQSGGQYF.

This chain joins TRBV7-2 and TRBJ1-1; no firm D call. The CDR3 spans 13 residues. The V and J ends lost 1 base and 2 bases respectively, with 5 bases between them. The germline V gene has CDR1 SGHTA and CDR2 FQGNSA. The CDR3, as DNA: TGTGCCAGCAGCTTAGACTTAAACACTGAAGCTTTCTTT. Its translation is CASSLDLNTEAFF.

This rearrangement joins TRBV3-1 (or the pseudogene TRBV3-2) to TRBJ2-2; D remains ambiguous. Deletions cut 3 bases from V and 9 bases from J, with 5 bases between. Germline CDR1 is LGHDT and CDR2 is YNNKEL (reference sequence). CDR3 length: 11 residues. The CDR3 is CASSQSRELFF. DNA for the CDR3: TGTGCCAGCAGCCAGTCTCGGGAGCTGTTTTTT.

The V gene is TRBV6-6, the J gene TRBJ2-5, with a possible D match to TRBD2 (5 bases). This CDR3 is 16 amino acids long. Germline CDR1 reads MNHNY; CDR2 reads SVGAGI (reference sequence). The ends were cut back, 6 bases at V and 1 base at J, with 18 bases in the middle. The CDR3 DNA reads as TGTGCCAGCAGATCCGCCCGGGGATCGGGCCAAGAGACCCAGTACTTC. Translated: CASRSARGSGQETQYF.

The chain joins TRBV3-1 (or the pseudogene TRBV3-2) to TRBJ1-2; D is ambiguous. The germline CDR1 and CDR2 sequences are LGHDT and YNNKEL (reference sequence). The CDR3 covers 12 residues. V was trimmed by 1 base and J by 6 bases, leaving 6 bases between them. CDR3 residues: CASSQASDGYTF. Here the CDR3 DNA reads TGTGCCAGCAGCCAAGCGAGTGATGGCTACACCTTC.

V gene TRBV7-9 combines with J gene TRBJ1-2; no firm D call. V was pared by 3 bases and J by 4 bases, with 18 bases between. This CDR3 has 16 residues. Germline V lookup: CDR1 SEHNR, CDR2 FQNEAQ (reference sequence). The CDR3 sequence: CASSLPYGGSTYGYTF. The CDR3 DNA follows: TGTGCCAGCAGCTTGCCTTATGGCGGGTCGACCTATGGCTACACCTTC.

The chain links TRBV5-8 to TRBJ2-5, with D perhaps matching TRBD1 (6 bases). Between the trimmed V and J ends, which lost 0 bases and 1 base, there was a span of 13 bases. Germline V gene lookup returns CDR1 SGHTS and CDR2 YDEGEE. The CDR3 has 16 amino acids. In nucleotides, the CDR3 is TGTGCCAGCAGCTTGGTGCCAGGGGACCTCCAAGAGACCCAGTACTTC. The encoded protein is CASSLVPGDLQETQYF.

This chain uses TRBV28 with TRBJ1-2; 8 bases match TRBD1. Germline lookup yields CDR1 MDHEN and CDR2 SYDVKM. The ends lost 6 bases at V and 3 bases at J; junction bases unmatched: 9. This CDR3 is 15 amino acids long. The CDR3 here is CASRSDRGPYYGYTF. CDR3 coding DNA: TGTGCCAGCAGGTCCGACAGGGGTCCTTACTATGGCTACACCTTC.

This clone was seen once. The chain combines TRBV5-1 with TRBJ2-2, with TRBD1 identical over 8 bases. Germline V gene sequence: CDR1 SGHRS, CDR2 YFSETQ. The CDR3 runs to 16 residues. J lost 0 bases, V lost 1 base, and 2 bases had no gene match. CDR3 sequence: CASSLTGGSNTGELFF. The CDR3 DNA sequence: TGCGCCAGCAGCTTGACAGGGGGGTCGAACACCGGGGAGCTGTTTTTT.

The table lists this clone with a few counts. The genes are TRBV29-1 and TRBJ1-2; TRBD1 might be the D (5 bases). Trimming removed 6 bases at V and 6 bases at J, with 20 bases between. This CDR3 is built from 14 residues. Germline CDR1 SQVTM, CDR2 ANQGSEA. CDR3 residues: CSVAPGGSDHGYTF. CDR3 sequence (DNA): TGCAGCGTAGCCCCGGGGGGTTCTGACCATGGCTACACCTTC.

CDR3 residues: CASSGLAGNEQFF. Written as DNA, the CDR3 is TGTGCCAGCAGTGGACTAGCTGGAAATGAGCAGTTCTTC. V and J are TRBV6-4 and TRBJ2-1, with 7 bases that match TRBD2. Trimming took 4 bases from V and 7 from J; bases not matched to a gene: 4. Germline CDR1 reads MRHNA; CDR2 reads SNTAGT. The CDR3 runs 13 residues.

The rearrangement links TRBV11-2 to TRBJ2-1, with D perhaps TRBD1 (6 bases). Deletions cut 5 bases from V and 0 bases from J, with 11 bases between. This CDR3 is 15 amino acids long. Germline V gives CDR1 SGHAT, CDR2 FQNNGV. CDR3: CASSLTTGSYNEQFF. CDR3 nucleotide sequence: TGTGCCAGCAGCCTGACGACAGGCTCCTACAATGAGCAGTTCTTC.

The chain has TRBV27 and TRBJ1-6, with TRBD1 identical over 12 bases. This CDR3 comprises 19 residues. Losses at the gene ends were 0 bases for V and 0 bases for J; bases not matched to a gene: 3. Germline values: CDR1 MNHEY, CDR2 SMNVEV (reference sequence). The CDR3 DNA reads TGTGCCAGCAGTTTATCCCGGGGACAGGGGGCCTCCTATAATTCACCCCTCCACTTT. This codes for CASSLSRGQGASYNSPLHF.

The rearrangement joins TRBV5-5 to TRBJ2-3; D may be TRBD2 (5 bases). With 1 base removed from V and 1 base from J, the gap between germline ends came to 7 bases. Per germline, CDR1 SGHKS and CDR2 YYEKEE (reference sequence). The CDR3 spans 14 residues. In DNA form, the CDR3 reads TGTGCCAGCAGCTTGCCAGCGGGCACAGATACGCAGTATTTT. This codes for CASSLPAGTDTQYF.

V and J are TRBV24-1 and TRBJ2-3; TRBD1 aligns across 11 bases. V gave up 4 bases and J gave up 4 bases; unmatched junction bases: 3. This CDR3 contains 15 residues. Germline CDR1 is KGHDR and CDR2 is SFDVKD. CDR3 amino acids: CATSDPGQGADTQYF. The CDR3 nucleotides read TGTGCCACCAGTGACCCGGGACAGGGGGCAGATACGCAGTATTTT.

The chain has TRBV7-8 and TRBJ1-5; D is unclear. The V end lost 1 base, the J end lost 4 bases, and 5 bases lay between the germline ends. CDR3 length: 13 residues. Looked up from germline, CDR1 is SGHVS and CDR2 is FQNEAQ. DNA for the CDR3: TGTGCCAGCAGCTTAGTAGTTAATCAGCCCCAGCATTTT. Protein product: CASSLVVNQPQHF. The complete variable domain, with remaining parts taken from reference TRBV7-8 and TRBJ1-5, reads GAGVSQSPRYKVAKRGQDVALRCDPISGHVSLFWYQQALGQGPEFLTYFQNEAQLDKSGLPSDRFFAERPEGSVSTLKIQRTQQEDSAVYLCASSLVVNQPQHFGDGTRLSIL.

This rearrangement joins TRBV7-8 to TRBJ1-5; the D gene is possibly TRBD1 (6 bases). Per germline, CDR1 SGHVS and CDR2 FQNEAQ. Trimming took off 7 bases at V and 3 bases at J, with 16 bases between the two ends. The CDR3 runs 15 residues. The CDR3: CASTWSGGINQPQHF. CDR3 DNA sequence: TGTGCCAGCACCTGGTCTGGGGGCATCAATCAGCCCCAGCATTTT.

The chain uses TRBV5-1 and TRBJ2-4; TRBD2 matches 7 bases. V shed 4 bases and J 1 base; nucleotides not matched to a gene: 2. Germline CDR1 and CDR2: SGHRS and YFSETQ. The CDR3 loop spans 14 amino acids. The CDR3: CASSREGAKNIQYF. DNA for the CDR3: TGCGCCAGCAGCAGGGAGGGGGCCAAAAACATTCAGTACTTC. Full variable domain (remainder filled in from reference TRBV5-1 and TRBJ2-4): KAGVTQTPRYLIKTRGQQVTLSCSPISGHRSVSWYQQTPGQGLQFLFEYFSETQRNKGNFPGRFSGRQFSNSRSEMNVSTLELGDSALYLCASSREGAKNIQYFGAGTRLSVL.

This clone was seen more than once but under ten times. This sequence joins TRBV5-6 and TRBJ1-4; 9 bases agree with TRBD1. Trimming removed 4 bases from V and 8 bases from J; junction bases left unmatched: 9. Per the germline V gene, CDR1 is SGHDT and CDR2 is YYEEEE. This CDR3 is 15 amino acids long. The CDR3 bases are TGTGCCAGCAGCGTATCCGGGACAGGGAAAGAAAAACTGTTTTTT. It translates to CASSVSGTGKEKLFF.

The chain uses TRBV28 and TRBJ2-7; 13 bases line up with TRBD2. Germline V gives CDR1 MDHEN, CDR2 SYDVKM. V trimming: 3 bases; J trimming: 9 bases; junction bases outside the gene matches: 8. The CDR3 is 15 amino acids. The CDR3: CASSFQRLAGGGQYF. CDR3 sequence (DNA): TGTGCCAGCAGTTTCCAGAGACTAGCGGGAGGAGGGCAGTACTTC.

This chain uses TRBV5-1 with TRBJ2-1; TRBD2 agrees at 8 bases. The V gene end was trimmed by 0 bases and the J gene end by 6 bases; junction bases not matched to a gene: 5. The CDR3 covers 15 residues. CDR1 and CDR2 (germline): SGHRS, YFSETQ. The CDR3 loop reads CASSLVSGGVNEQFF. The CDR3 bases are TGCGCCAGCAGCTTGGTGAGCGGGGGAGTCAATGAGCAGTTCTTC.

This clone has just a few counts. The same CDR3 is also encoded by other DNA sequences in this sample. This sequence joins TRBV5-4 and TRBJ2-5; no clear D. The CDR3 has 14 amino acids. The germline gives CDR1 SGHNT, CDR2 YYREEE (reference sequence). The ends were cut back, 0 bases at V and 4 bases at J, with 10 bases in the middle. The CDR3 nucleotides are TGTGCCAGCAGCTTGGCGGCAGCAGGAGAGACCCAGTACTTC. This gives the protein CASSLAAAGETQYF.

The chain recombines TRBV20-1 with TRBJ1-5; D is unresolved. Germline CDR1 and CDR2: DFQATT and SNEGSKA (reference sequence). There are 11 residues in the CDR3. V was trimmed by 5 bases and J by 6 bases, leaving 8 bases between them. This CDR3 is CSAGESQPQHF. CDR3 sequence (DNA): TGCAGTGCTGGGGAGTCTCAGCCCCAGCATTTT.

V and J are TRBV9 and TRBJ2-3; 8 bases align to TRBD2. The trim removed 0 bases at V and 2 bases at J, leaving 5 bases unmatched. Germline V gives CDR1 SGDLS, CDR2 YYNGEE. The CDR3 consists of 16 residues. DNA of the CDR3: TGTGCCAGCAGCGTAGGGAGCGGGGGATACACAGATACGCAGTATTTT. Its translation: CASSVGSGGYTDTQYF.

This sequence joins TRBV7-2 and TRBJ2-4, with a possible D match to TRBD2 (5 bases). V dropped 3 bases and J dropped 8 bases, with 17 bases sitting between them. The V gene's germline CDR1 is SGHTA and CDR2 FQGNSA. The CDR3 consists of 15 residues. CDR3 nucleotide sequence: TGTGCCAGCAGCTTCGAGGGTTTGTCGGGCGACATTCAGTACTTC. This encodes CASSFEGLSGDIQYF.

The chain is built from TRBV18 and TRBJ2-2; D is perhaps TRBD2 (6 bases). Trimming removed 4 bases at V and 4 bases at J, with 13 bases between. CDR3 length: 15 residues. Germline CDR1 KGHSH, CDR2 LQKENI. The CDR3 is CASSLDYLPTGELFF. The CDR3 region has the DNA TGTGCCAGCTCACTGGACTACCTTCCCACCGGGGAGCTGTTTTTT.

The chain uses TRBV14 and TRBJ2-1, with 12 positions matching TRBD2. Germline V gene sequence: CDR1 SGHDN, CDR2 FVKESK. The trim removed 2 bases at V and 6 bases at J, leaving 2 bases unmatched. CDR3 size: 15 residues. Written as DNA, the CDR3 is TGTGCCAGCAGCCAACTAGCGGGAGGGCCCAATGAGCAGTTCTTC. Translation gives CASSQLAGGPNEQFF. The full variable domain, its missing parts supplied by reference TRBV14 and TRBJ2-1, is EAGVTQFPSHSVIEKGQTVTLRCDPISGHDNLYWYRRVMGKEIKFLLHFVKESKQDESGMPNNRFLAERTGGTYSTLKVQPAELEDSGVYFCASSQLAGGPNEQFFGPGTRLTVL.

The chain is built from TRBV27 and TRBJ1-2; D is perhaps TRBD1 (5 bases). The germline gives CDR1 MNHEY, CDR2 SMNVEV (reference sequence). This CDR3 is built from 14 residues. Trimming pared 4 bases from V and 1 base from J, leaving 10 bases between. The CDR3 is CASSSSGNNYGYTF. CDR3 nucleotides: TGTGCCAGCAGTTCGTCAGGGAATAACTATGGCTACACCTTC.

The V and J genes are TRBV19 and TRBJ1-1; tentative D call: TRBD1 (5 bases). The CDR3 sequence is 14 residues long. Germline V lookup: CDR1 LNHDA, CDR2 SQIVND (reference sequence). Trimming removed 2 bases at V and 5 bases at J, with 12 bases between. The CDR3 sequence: CASSIYTGGTEAFF. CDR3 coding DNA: TGTGCCAGTAGTATATATACGGGGGGGACTGAAGCTTTCTTT.

The CDR3 protein is CASSNECLRTSGRAHEQFF. The CDR3 region has the DNA TGTGCCAGCAGCAATGAATGCCTGAGGACTAGCGGGAGGGCTCATGAGCAGTTCTTC. The chain joins TRBV21-1 to TRBJ2-1; TRBD2 is the table's D call, not checked against the DNA. TRBV21-1 counts as a pseudogene. This CDR3 is built from 19 residues.

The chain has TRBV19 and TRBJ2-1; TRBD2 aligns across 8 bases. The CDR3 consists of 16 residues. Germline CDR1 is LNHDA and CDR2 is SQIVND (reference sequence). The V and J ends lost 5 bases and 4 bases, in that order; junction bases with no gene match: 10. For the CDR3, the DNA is TGTGCCAGTAGTCCCGGGACAACGGGAGGGTACAATGAGCAGTTCTTC. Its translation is CASSPGTTGGYNEQFF.

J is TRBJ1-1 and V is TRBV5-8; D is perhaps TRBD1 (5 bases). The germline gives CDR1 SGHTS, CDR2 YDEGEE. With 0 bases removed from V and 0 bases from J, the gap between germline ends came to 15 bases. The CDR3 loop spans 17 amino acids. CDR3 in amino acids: CASSLDVGGDLNTEAFF. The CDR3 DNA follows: TGTGCCAGCAGCTTGGACGTGGGGGGAGACCTGAACACTGAAGCTTTCTTT.